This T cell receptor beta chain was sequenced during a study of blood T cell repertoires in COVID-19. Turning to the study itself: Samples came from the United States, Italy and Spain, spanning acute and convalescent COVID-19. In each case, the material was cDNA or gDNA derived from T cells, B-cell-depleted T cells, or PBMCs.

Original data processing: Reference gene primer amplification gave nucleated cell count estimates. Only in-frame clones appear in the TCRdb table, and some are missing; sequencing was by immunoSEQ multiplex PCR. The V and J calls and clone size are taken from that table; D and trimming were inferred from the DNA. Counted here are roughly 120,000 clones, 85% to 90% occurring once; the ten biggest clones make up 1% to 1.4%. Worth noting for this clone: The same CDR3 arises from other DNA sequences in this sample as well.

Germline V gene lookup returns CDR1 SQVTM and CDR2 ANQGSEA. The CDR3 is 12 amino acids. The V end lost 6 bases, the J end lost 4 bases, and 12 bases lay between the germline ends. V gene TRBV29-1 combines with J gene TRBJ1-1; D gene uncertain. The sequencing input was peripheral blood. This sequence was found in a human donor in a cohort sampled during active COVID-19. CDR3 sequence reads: CSVGGGGTEAFF. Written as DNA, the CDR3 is TGCAGCGTGGGAGGTGGAGGCACTGAAGCTTTCTTT.